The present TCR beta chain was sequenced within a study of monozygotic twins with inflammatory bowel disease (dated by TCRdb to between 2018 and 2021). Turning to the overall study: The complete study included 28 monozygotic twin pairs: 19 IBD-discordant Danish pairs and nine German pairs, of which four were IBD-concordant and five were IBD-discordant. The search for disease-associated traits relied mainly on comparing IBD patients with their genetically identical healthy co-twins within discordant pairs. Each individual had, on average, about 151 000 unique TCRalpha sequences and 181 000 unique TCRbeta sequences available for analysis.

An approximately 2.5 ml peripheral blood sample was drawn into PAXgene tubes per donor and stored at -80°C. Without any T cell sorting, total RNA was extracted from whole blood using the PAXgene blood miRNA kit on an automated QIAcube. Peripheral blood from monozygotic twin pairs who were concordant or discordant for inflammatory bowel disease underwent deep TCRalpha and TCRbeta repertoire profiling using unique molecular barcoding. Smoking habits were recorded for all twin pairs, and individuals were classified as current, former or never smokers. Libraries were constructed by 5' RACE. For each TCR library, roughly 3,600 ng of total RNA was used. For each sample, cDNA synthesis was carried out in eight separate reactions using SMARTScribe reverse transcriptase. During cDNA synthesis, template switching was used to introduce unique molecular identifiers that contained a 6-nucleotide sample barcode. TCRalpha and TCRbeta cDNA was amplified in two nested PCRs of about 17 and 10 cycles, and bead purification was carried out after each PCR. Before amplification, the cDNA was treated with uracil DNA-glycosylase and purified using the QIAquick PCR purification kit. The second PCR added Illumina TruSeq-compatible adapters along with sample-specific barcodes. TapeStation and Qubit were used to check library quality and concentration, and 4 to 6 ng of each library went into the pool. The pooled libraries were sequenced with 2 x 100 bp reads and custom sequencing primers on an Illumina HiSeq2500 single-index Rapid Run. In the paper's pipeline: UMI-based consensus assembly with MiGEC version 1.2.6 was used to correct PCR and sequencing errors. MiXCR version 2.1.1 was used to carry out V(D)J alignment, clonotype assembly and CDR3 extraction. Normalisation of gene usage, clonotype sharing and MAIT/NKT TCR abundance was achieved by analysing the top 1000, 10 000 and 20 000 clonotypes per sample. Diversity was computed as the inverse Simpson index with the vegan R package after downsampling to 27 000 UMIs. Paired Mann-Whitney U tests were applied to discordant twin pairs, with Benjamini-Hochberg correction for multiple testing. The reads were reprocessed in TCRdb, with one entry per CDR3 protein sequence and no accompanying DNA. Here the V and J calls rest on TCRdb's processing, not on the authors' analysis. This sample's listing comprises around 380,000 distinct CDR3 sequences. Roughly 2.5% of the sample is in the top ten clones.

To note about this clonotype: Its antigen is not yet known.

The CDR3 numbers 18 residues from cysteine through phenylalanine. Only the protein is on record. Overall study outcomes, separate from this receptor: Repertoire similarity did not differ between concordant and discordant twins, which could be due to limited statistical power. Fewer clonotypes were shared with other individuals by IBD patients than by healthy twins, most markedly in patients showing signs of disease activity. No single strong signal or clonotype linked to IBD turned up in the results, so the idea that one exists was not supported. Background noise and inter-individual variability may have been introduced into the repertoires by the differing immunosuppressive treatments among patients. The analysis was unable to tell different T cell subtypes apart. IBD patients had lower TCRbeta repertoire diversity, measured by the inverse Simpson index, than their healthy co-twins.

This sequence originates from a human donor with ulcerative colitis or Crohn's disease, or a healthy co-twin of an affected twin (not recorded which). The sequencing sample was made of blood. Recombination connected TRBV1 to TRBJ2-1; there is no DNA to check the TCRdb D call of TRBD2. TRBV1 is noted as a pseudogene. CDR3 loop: CTSSPGPFKAGVGGEQFF.